This record concerns one TCR beta chain sequence. The target antigen is unknown. Data came from immunoSEQ multiplex PCR; TCRdb stores just in-frame clones and leaves some out. This table has about 140,000 clones, approximately 90% appearing once. The CDR3 has 13 residues. Trimming left V 6 bases short and J 4 bases short, with 12 bases between. Germline CDR1 reads MNHEY; CDR2 reads SVGAGI. These data are taken from a study of T cell responses to AZD1222 COVID-19 vaccine. Points from the study as a whole: Seropositive status at baseline applied to only five to seven AZD1222 recipients.

The clonotype was recovered from an adult who received the AZD1222 COVID-19 vaccine. The chain employs TRBV6-5 and TRBJ1-2; no reliable D call. Sequenced material: peripheral blood, taken 28 days after the second AZD1222 dose. The CDR3 here is CASSPGLSYGYTF. The CDR3 coding sequence is TGTGCCAGCAGCCCCGGGCTATCCTATGGCTACACCTTC.